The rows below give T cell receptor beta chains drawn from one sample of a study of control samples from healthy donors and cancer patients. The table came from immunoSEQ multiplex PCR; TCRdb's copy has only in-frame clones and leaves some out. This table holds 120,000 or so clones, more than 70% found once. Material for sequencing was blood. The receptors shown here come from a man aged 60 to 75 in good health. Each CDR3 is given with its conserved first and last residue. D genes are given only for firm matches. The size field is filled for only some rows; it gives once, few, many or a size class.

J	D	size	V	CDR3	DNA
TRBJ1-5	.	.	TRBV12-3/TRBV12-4	CASSFVPQPQHF	TGTGCCAGCAGTTTTGTCCCACAGCCCCAGCATTTT
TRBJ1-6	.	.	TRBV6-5	CASSRPGGAQSPLHF	TGTGCCAGCAGCCGTCCCGGAGGGGCGCAGTCACCCCTCCACTTT
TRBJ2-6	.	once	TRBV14	CASSWTAFSGANVLTF	TGTGCCAGCAGCTGGACAGCCTTCTCTGGGGCCAACGTCCTGACTTTC
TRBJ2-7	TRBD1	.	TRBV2	CASRDRDRSYEQYF	TGTGCCAGCAGAGACCGGGACAGGTCCTACGAGCAGTACTTC
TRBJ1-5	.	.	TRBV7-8	CASSLVLGQHNQPQHF	TGTGCCAGCAGCTTAGTCCTAGGGCAGCACAATCAGCCCCAGCATTTT
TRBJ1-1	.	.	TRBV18	CASSFFGENTEAFF	TGTGCCAGCTCCTTCTTCGGAGAGAACACTGAAGCTTTCTTT
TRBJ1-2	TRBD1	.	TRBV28	CASRETGTGVYGYTF	TGTGCCAGCAGGGAGACCGGGACAGGGGTCTATGGCTACACCTTC
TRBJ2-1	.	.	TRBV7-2	CASGLGSVNEQFF	TGTGCCAGCGGGCTCGGGTCGGTTAATGAGCAGTTCTTC
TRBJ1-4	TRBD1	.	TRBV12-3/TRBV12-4	CASSGTGGEKLFF	TGTGCCAGCAGTGGGACAGGGGGTGAAAAACTGTTTTTT
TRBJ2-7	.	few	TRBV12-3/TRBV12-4	CASSLLGYEQYF	TGTGCCAGCAGTTTATTAGGGTACGAGCAGTACTTC
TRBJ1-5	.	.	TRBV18	CASSASGGYQPQHF	TGTGCCAGCTCAGCCTCGGGGGGGTATCAGCCCCAGCATTTT
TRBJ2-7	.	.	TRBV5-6	CASSGTSHSYEQYF	TGTGCCAGCAGCGGGACTTCCCACTCCTACGAGCAGTACTTC
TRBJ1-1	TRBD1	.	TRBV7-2	CASSLVWAGGSEAFF	TGTGCCAGCAGCTTAGTCTGGGCAGGGGGTAGTGAAGCTTTCTTT
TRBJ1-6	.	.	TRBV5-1	CASSRIGDNSPLHF	TGCGCCAGCAGCAGAATAGGGGATAATTCACCCCTCCACTTT
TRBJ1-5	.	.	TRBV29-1	CSVEAGRQVHQPQHF	TGCAGCGTTGAGGCCGGGAGACAGGTGCATCAGCCCCAGCATTTT
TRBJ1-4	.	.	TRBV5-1	CASSLAGGEEKLFF	TGCGCCAGCAGCTTGGCTGGGGGTGAAGAAAAACTGTTTTTT
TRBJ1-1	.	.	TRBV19	CASRNQGITEAFF	TGTGCCAGCAGAAATCAGGGTATCACTGAAGCTTTCTTT
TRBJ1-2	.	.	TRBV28	CAAGPGLGLVYGYTF	TGTGCCGCAGGACCGGGCTTGGGATTGGTCTATGGCTACACCTTC
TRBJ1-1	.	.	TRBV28	CASSLVGNTEAFF	TGTGCCAGCAGTTTGGTGGGGAACACTGAAGCTTTCTTT
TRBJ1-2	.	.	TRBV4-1	CASSPHDLMRGYTF	TGCGCCAGCAGCCCTCACGACCTAATGCGTGGCTACACCTTC
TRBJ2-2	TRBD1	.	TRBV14	CASSQITGVTGELFF	TGTGCCAGCAGCCAAATCACAGGGGTCACCGGGGAGCTGTTTTTT
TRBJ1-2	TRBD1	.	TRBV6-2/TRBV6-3	CASSYSGTGYSYTF	TGTGCCAGCAGTTACTCCGGGACAGGGTATTCCTACACCTTC
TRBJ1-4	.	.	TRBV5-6	CASSLWATNEKLFF	TGTGCCAGCAGCTTGTGGGCAACTAATGAAAAACTGTTTTTT
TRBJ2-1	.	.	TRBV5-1	CASSYSGGGQNEQFF	TGCGCCAGCAGCTACTCCGGGGGCGGGCAAAATGAGCAGTTCTTC
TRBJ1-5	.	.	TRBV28	CASSSAGSSNQPQHF	TGTGCCAGCAGCAGCGCAGGGTCCAGCAATCAGCCCCAGCATTTT
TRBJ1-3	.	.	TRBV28	CASSLGLISGNTIYF	TGTGCCAGCAGTTTAGGTCTGATCTCTGGAAACACCATATATTTT
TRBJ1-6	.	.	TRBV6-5	CAIALEGTMGSPLHF	TGTGCCATTGCCCTAGAGGGAACCATGGGGTCACCCCTCCACTTT
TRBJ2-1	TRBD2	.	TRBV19	CASSVGRGLAGGRSYNEQFF	TGTGCCAGTAGTGTTGGGAGGGGACTAGCGGGGGGCCGCTCCTACAATGAGCAGTTCTTC
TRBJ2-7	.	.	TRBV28	CASTLAGGGRDYEQYF	TGTGCCAGCACCCTGGCGGGTGGCGGCAGGGACTACGAGCAGTACTTC
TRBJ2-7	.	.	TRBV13	CASSLGVFADPEQYF	TGTGCCAGCAGCTTAGGGGTTTTTGCGGACCCCGAGCAGTACTTC
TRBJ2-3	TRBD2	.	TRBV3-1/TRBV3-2	CASSRAAGGTDTQYF	TGTGCCAGCAGCCGGGCAGCGGGGGGCACAGATACGCAGTATTTT
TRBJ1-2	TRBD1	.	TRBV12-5	CASGLVPGQGEGYTF	TGTGCTAGTGGTTTGGTACCCGGACAGGGTGAAGGCTACACCTTC
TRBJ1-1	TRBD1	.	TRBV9	CASSSHDRENTEAFF	TGTGCCAGCAGCTCCCACGACAGGGAGAACACTGAAGCTTTCTTT
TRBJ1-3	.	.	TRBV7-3	CASSQPYVGGWSGNTIYF	TGTGCCAGCAGCCAACCCTACGTGGGGGGCTGGTCTGGAAACACCATATATTTT
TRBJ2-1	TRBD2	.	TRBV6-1	CASSEPSGGYNEQFF	TGTGCCAGCAGTGAACCTAGCGGGGGGTACAATGAGCAGTTCTTC
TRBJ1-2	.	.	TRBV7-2	CASSSGPEAYGYTF	TGTGCCAGCAGCTCCGGGCCAGAAGCCTATGGCTACACCTTC
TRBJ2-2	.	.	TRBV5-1	CASSLTGAGTGELFF	TGCGCCAGCAGCTTGACGGGCGCGGGCACCGGGGAGCTGTTTTTT
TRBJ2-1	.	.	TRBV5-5	CASSLGGLGPYNEQFF	TGTGCCAGCAGCTTGGGGGGTTTGGGCCCCTACAATGAGCAGTTCTTC
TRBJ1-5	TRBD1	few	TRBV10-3	CAIRGQGGNQPQHF	TGTGCCATCAGAGGACAGGGGGGCAATCAGCCCCAGCATTTT
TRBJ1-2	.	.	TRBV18	CASSPEGLSYGYTF	TGTGCCAGCTCACCAGAGGGGCTGAGCTATGGCTACACCTTC
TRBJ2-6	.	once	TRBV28	CASSSRGVAGANVLTF	TGTGCCAGCAGTTCCCGAGGGGTGGCTGGGGCCAACGTCCTGACTTTC
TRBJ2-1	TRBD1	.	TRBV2	CASSDPRTGTGKGDEQFF	TGTGCCAGCAGTGATCCCCGCACCGGGACAGGGAAGGGAGATGAGCAGTTCTTC
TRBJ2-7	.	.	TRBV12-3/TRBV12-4	CASSFSGAYEQYF	TGTGCCAGCAGTTTTTCAGGTGCTTACGAGCAGTACTTC
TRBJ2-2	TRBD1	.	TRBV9	CASSGQGAGELFF	TGTGCCAGCAGCGGACAGGGGGCCGGGGAGCTGTTTTTT
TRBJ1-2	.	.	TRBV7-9	CASSLGGVANYGYTF	TGTGCCAGCAGCTTAGGGGGTGTCGCTAACTATGGCTACACCTTC
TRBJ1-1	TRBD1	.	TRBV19	CASSSPGTGNTEAFF	TGTGCCAGTAGTAGCCCCGGGACAGGGAACACTGAAGCTTTCTTT
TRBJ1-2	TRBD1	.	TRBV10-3	CAISPTGTGNYGYTF	TGTGCCATCAGTCCCACCGGGACAGGGAACTATGGCTACACCTTC
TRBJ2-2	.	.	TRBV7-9	CASSSDSDTGELFF	TGTGCCAGCAGCTCAGACAGTGACACCGGGGAGCTGTTTTTT
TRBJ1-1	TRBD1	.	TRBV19	CASSIQQGSYEAFF	TGTGCCAGTAGTATTCAACAGGGGAGCTATGAAGCTTTCTTT